These T cell receptor beta chains were read from a single sample in a study of neurological immune-mediated disorders. TCRdb processed the 5' RACE reads anew with MiXCR; each CDR3 protein has one entry. The table lists approximately 40,000 distinct CDR3 sequences, 9.5% to 15% of them singletons. What was sequenced was PBMCs. These TCRs come from a female donor in good health. Both conserved end residues are part of each CDR3. The order of the fields is V gene, D gene, J gene, clone size, CDR3 DNA, CDR3 protein. D genes are given only for firm matches. A clone size is listed for some rows: how often the clone was seen (once, few, many), or a class if it is expanded.

TRBV5-1	.	TRBJ2-1	many	TGCGCCAGCCGACCGAGTGGGGTAGGAGAGCAGTTCTTC	CASRPSGVGEQFF
TRBV29-1	TRBD1	TRBJ1-1	many	TGCAGCGCCTGGGACAGGGTGAACACTGAAGCTTTCTTT	CSAWDRVNTEAFF
TRBV7-8	TRBD2	TRBJ2-7	.	TGTACCAGCAGCCGTTTTGGGGGAGGGACCTACGAGCAGTACTTC	CTSSRFGGGTYEQYF
TRBV11-2	.	TRBJ2-7	many	TGTGCCAGCAGCTTAGCCGCAGGGGTCCCCTACGAGCAGTACTTC	CASSLAAGVPYEQYF
TRBV12-3/TRBV12-4	TRBD1	TRBJ1-2	many	TGTGCCAGCAGTCGACAGGGGTATGGCTACACCTTC	CASSRQGYGYTF
TRBV9	.	TRBJ1-2	many	TGTGCCAGCCGGGGACGGTCAACCTATGGCTACACCTTC	CASRGRSTYGYTF
TRBV3-1	TRBD2	TRBJ2-1	medium-sized	TGTGCCAGCAGCCGGTCACTAGCGGGGGTAGAAGATGAGCAGTTCTTC	CASSRSLAGVEDEQFF
TRBV4-2	TRBD2	TRBJ2-5	many	TGTGCCAGCAGCCAAGATCTCGGGGGGGCCCAGTACTTC	CASSQDLGGAQYF
TRBV12-3/TRBV12-4	.	TRBJ2-2	many	TGTGCCAGCAGTTTTAAGGGCACCGGGGAGCTGTTTTTT	CASSFKGTGELFF
TRBV5-1	.	TRBJ1-5	many	TGCGCCAGCAGCTTGGATGGGGGCGGCCAGCCCCAGCATTTT	CASSLDGGGQPQHF
TRBV12-3/TRBV12-4	.	TRBJ2-1	many	TGTGCCAGCAGTCCACGACAGTTTTCCCAGTTCTTC	CASSPRQFSQFF
TRBV7-3	TRBD2	TRBJ2-1	many	TGTGCCAGCAGCTTAGAACTAGCGGGAGTGGGTGAGCAGTTCTTC	CASSLELAGVGEQFF
TRBV7-2	.	TRBJ2-5	many	TGTGCCAGCAGCTCGGGAGTGGGAGAGACCCAGTACTTC	CASSSGVGETQYF
TRBV27	.	TRBJ2-6	many	TGTGCCAGCAGTTTATCCCCGATCTCTGGGGCCAACGTCCTGACTTTC	CASSLSPISGANVLTF
TRBV29-1	.	TRBJ1-2	many	TGCAGCGTTGGACAGCGCGCGGACTATGGCTACACCTTC	CSVGQRADYGYTF
TRBV7-2	.	TRBJ2-7	many	TGTGCCGTCAGGACCCTAACCACCTACGAGCAGTACTTC	CAVRTLTTYEQYF
TRBV6-2/TRBV6-3	TRBD1	TRBJ1-6	.	TGTGCCAGCAGCCCGACAGGGGTGAAGTCACCCCTCCACTTT	CASSPTGVKSPLHF
TRBV20-1	.	TRBJ1-1	few	TGCAGTGCTAGGAATTCTCAGGGCGGCACTGAAGCTTTCTTT	CSARNSQGGTEAFF
TRBV6-5	.	TRBJ1-2	many	TGTGCCAGCAGTTATTGGGGGGCTAATAACTATGGCTACACCTTC	CASSYWGANNYGYTF
TRBV20-1	.	TRBJ1-5	many	TGCAGTGCCACCCTGTCGGAGGGCGGTATATATAGCAATCAGCCCCAGCATTTT	CSATLSEGGIYSNQPQHF
TRBV5-1	TRBD1	TRBJ1-5	.	TGCGCCAGCAGCGTGGGGACAGGGTCCGCGGAGCAGCCCCAGCATTTT	CASSVGTGSAEQPQHF
TRBV6-5	.	TRBJ1-5	many	TGTGCCAGCAGCCAAGGTTTCGGGACACCTAATCAGCCCCAGCATTTT	CASSQGFGTPNQPQHF
TRBV12-3/TRBV12-4	.	TRBJ1-2	few	TGTGCCAGCAGGCGGGAGGGGGGTAACTATGGCTACACCTTC	CASRREGGNYGYTF
TRBV2	TRBD2	TRBJ2-1	many	TGTGCCAGCAGTGAATTCCGCGGGAGGCTCACTGAGCAGTTCTTC	CASSEFRGRLTEQFF
TRBV7-2	TRBD2	TRBJ2-3	many	TGTGCCGAGGGAGGGAACACAGATACGCAGTATTTT	CAEGGNTDTQYF
TRBV2	TRBD2	TRBJ2-1	many	TGTGCCAGCAGTCAAGGACTAGCGGGAGTTCCCTACAATGAGCAGTTCTTC	CASSQGLAGVPYNEQFF
TRBV7-3	.	TRBJ2-3	many	TGTGCCAGCAGCTTAAATCAGGGGTCCCGCACAGATACGCAGTATTTT	CASSLNQGSRTDTQYF
TRBV20-1	TRBD2	TRBJ2-1	many	TGCAGTGCTAGAGATCGGGTAGCGGGATCCAATGAGCAGTTCTTC	CSARDRVAGSNEQFF
TRBV29-1	.	TRBJ1-4	many	TGCAGCGTAGCCCACACTACTAATGAAAAACTGTTTTTT	CSVAHTTNEKLFF
TRBV15	.	TRBJ1-3	.	TGTGCCACCAGCTGGGGTCGGGGCTCTGGAAACACCATATATTTT	CATSWGRGSGNTIYF
TRBV20-1	TRBD1	TRBJ2-2	many	TGCAGTGCTAGAGACAGGGGGAATATCGGGGAGCTGTTTTTT	CSARDRGNIGELFF
TRBV20-1	.	TRBJ1-2	once	TGCAGTGCTAGAGCTCCTGGGGTGGACTATGGCTACACCTTC	CSARAPGVDYGYTF
TRBV6-6	TRBD1	TRBJ2-4	many	TGTGCCAGCAGTTACTCGGCAGGGGGTGGAAACATTCAGTACTTC	CASSYSAGGGNIQYF
TRBV25-1	TRBD2	TRBJ2-7	many	TGTGCCAGTAGGGAATCTAGCGGGGGTTACTACGAGCAGTACTTC	CASRESSGGYYEQYF
TRBV20-1	.	TRBJ2-7	many	TGCAGTGCTACGGGGGCGCTGGACGAGCAGTACTTC	CSATGALDEQYF
TRBV7-8	.	TRBJ2-7	few	TGTGCCAGCATTCCAGGGGGGAGGAACGAGCAGTACTTC	CASIPGGRNEQYF
TRBV5-1	.	TRBJ1-4	many	TGCGCCAGCAGCTCACCGATGGGGCCCGAAGCGGAAAAACTGTTTTTT	CASSSPMGPEAEKLFF
TRBV5-1	.	TRBJ2-1	many	TGCGCCAGCAGCTTGGAGCTTGTCTCCTACAATGAGCAGTTCTTC	CASSLELVSYNEQFF
TRBV20-1	.	TRBJ2-1	many	TGCAGTGCTAGAGAAGGTCCACTAGCCCTACGTACGGATGAGCAGTTCTTC	CSAREGPLALRTDEQFF
TRBV20-1	TRBD2	TRBJ2-1	many	TGCAGTGCTAGACCGAATCCTTTCGGGGGGGTTTCCTACAATGAGCAGTTCTTC	CSARPNPFGGVSYNEQFF
TRBV29-1	TRBD1	TRBJ2-7	many	TGCAGCGACTTCGGGACAGGGGGTCCCTACGAGCAGTACTTC	CSDFGTGGPYEQYF
TRBV27	TRBD1	TRBJ2-2	.	TGTTCCAGCAGTTTAGGGGGCAGGGTCGCCGGAGAGCTGTTTTTT	CSSSLGGRVAGELFF